Included here is one T cell receptor (beta chain) sequence, with context. Its antigen is still unknown. This entry is derived from a study of Graves' ophthalmopathy and Graves' hyperthyroidism. Study-wide background: Prior to any treatment, peripheral blood was collected at the time of initial diagnosis. The study, taken as a whole, reports: Most clonotypes expanded in thyroid above 0.001 frequency were present in blood too.

Trimming took 8 bases from V and 7 from J; bases not matched to a gene: 3. The CDR3 sequence is 12 residues long. The V gene's germline CDR1 is ENHRY and CDR2 SYGVKD. The PBMCs were taken from approximately 9.7 ml of fresh peripheral blood. Investigators amplified TCR beta CDR3 regions from RNA transcripts. Second-round multiplex PCR followed a first-round RT-PCR using HTBI primers. Each CDR3 protein gets one entry after TCRdb re-called the multiplex PCR reads with MiXCR. There are about 39,000 distinct CDR3 sequences in the sample; roughly 50% occur only once, and roughly 24% lies in the top ten. Sequenced sample: peripheral blood. The chain recombines TRBV10-3 with TRBJ1-4; 8 bases line up with TRBD1. The clonotype originates from an adult woman with stable Graves' hyperthyroidism. CDR3 residues: CAIEDRAEKLFF. CDR3 DNA: TGTGCCATCGAGGACAGGGCTGAAAAACTGTTTTTT.